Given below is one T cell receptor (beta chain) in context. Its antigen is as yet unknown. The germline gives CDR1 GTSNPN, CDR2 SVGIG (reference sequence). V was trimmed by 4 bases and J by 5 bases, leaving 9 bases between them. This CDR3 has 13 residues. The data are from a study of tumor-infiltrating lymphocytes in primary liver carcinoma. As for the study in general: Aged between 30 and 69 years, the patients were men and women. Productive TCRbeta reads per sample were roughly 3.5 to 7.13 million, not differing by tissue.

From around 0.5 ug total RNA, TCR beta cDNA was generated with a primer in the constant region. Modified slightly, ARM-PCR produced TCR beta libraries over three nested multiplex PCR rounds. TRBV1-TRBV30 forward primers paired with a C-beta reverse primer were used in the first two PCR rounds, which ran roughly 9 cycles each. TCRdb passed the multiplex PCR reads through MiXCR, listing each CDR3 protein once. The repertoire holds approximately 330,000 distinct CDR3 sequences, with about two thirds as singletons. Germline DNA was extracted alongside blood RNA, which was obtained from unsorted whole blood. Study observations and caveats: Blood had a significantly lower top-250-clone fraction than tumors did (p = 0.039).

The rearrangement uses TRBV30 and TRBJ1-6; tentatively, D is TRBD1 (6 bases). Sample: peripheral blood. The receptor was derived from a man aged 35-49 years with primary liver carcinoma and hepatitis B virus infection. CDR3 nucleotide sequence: TGTGCCTGGATGACAGGAAATAATTCACCCCTCCACTTT. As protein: CAWMTGNNSPLHF.